This T cell receptor beta chain was retrieved from a study of T-cell reconstitution after alpha-beta-depleted transplantation in children. This clonotype was found a few times. Trimming stripped 4 bases from V and 9 bases from J, with 11 bases between. CDR3 size: 12 residues. The germline gives CDR1 SGHRS, CDR2 YFSETQ. It was with unique molecular identifiers that the TCRbeta library was prepared. MiXCR, applied by TCRdb to the PCR reads, yields one record per CDR3 protein. The table lists about 600,000 distinct CDR3 sequences, roughly 23% of them singletons, with 13% to 15% in the top ten. This TCR was recovered from a boy under two years old who had a stem cell transplant for acute myeloid leukemia, so the T cells may come from the graft donor. The source was PBMCs, mostly from graft donor cells, collected 360 days after TCRalphabeta/CD19-depleted stem cell transplant. This chain uses TRBV5-1 with TRBJ2-1; no clear D gene. The CDR3, as DNA: TGCGCCAGCAGCCCCGCTCTGCCTGAGCAGTTCTTC. This sequence encodes CASSPALPEQFF.